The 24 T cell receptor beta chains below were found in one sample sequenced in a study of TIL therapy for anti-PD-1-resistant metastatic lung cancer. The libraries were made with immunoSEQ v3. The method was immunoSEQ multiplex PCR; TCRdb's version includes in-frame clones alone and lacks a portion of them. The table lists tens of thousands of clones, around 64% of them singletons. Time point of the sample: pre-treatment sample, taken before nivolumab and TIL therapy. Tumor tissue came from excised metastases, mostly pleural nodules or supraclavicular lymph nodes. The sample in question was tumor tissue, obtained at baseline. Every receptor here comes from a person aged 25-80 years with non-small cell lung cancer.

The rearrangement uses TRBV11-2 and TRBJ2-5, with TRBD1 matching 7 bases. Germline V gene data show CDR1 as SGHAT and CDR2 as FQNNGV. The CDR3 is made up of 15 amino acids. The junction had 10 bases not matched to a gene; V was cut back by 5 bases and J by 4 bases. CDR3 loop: CASSVTTGYGETQYF. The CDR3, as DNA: TGTGCCAGCAGCGTAACGACAGGGTATGGAGAGACCCAGTACTTC.

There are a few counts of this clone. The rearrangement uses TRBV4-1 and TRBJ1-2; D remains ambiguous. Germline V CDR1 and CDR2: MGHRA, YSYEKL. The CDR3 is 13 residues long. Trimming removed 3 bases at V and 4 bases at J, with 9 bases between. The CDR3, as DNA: TGCGCCAGCAGCCATGGCACTAGCTATGGCTACACCTTC. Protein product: CASSHGTSYGYTF.

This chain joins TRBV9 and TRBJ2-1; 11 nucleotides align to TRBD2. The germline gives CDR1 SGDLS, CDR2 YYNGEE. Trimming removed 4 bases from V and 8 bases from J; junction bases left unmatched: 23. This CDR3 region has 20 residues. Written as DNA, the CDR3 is TGTGCCAGCAGCCCATACAGGGGGCGCGTCTTAGCGGGAGGGCCCGATGAGCAGTTCTTC. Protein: CASSPYRGRVLAGGPDEQFF.

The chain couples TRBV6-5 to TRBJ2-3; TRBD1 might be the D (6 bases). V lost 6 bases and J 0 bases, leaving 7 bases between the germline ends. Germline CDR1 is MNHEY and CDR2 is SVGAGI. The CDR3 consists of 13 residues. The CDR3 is CASRDSSTDTQYF. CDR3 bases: TGTGCCAGCAGGGACAGTAGCACAGATACGCAGTATTTT.

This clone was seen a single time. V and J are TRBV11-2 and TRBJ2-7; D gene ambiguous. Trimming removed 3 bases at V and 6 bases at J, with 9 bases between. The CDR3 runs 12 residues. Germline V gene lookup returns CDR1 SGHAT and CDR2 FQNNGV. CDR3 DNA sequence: TGTGCCAGCAGCTTTTTAAGCCGCGAGCAGTACTTC. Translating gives CASSFLSREQYF.

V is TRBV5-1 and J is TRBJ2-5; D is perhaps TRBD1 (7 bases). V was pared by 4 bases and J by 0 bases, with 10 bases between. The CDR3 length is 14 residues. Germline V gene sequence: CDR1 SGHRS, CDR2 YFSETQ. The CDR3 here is CASSGGTDQETQYF. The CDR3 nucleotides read TGCGCCAGCAGCGGGGGGACAGACCAAGAGACCCAGTACTTC.

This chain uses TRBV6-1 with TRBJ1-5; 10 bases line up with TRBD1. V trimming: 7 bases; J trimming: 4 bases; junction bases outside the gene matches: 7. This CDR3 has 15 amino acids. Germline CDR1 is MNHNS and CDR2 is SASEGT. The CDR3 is CASILTGGLNQPQHF. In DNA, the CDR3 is TGTGCCAGCATCCTGACAGGGGGCTTAAATCAGCCCCAGCATTTT.

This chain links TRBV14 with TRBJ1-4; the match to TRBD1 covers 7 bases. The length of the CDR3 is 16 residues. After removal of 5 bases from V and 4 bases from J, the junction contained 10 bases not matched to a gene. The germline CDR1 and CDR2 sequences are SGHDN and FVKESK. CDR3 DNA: TGTGCCAGCAGCGAATTTACCGGGACAGTTAATGAAAAACTGTTTTTT. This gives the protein CASSEFTGTVNEKLFF.

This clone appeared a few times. In DNA form, the CDR3 reads TGTGCCAGCAGCCCTATGGGGTCTAGATGGATGGTTAGCAATCAGCCCCAGCATTTT. Residues: CASSPMGSRWMVSNQPQHF. The chain joins TRBV28 to TRBJ1-5; D unresolved. V was trimmed by 6 bases and J by 0 bases, leaving 24 bases between them. The CDR3 is made up of 19 amino acids. Looked up from germline, CDR1 is MDHEN and CDR2 is SYDVKM. The entire variable domain, with the rest obtained from reference TRBV28 and TRBJ1-5, is as follows: DVKVTQSSRYLVKRTGEKVFLECVQDMDHENMFWYRQDPGLGLRLIYFSYDVKMKEKGDIPEGYSVSREKKERFSLILESASTNQTSMYLCASSPMGSRWMVSNQPQHFGDGTRLSIL.

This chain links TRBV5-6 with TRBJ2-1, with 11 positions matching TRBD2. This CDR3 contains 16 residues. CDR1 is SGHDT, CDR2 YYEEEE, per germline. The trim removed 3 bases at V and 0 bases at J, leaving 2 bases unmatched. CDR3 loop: CASSWTSGLSYNEQFF. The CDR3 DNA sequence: TGTGCCAGCAGCTGGACTAGCGGGCTCTCCTACAATGAGCAGTTCTTC.

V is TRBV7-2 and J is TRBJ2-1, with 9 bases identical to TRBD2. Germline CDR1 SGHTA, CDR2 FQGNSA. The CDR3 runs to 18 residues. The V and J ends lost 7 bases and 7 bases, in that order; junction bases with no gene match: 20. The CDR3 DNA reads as TGTGCCAGCACCCGAACCCGTAGCGGGAGCATAAGGGGGAATGAGCAGTTCTTC. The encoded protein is CASTRTRSGSIRGNEQFF.

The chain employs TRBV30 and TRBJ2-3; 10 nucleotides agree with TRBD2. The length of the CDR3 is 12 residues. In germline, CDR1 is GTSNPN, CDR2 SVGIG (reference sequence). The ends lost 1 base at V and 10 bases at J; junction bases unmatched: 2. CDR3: CAWSEGLASQYF. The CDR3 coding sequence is TGTGCCTGGAGTGAGGGACTAGCGTCGCAGTATTTT.

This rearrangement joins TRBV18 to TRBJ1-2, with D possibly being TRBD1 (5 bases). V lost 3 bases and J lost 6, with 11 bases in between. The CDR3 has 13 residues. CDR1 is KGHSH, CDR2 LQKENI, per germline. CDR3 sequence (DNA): TGTGCCAGCTCACCCCCAGGGAGGGATGGCTACACCTTC. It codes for CASSPPGRDGYTF.

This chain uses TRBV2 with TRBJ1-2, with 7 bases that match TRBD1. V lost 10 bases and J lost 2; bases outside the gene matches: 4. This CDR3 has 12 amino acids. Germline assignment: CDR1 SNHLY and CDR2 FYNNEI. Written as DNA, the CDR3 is TGTGCCACCGGGACAGAAAACTATGGCTACACCTTC. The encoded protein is CATGTENYGYTF.

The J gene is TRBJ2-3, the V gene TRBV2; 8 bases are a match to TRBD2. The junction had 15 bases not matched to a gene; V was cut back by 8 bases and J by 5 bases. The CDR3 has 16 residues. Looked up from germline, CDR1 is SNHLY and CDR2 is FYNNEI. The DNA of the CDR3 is TGTGCCAGCTGGGTGGACGGGGGGGCGAAAAGAGATACGCAGTATTTT. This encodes CASWVDGGAKRDTQYF.

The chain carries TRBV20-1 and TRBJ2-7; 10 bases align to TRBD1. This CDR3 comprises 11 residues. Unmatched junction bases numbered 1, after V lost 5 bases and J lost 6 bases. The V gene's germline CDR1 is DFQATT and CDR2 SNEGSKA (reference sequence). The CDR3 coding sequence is TGCAGTGCTGGGGACAGGGGCGAGCAGTACTTC. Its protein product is CSAGDRGEQYF.

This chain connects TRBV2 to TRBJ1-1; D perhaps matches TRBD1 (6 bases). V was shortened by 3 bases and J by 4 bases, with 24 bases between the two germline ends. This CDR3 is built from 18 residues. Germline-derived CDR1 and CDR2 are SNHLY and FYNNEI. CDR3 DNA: TGTGCCAGCAGTGACCCATCCTTGGGGGCGCTGGGGTTCACTGAAGCTTTCTTT. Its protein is CASSDPSLGALGFTEAFF.

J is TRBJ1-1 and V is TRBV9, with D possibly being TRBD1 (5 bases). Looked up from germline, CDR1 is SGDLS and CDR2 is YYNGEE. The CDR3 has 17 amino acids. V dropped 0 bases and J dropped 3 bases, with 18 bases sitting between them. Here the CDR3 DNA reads TGTGCCAGCAGCGTAGGAATAACGGCAGGGTTAGACACTGAAGCTTTCTTT. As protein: CASSVGITAGLDTEAFF.

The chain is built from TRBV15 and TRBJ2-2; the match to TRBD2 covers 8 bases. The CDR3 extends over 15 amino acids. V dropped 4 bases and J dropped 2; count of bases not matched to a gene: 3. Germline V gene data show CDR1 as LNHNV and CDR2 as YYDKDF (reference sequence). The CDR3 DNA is TGTGCCACCAGCATGAGCGGGAGAAACACCGGGGAGCTGTTTTTT. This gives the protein CATSMSGRNTGELFF.

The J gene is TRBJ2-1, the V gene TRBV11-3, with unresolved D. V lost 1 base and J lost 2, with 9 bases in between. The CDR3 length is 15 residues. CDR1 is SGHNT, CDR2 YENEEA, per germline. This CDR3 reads CASSLGGKTYNEQFF. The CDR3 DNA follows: TGTGCCAGCAGCTTAGGTGGCAAAACCTACAATGAGCAGTTCTTC.

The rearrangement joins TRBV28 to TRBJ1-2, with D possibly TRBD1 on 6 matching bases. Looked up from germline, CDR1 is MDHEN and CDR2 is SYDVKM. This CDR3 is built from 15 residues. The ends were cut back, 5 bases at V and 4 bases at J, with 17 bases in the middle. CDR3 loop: CASSHPRGGRYGYTF. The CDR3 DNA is TGTGCCAGCAGTCACCCCCGAGGGGGGCGCTATGGCTACACCTTC.

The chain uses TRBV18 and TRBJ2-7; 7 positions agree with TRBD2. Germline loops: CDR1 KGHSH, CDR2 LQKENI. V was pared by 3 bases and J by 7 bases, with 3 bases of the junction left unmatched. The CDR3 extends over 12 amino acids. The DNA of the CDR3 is TGTGCCAGCTCACCTGACGGGGGGGAGCAGTACTTC. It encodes CASSPDGGEQYF.

The CDR3 reads CASRPRPSSYEQYF. The CDR3 coding sequence is TGTGCCAGCAGACCGCGACCGAGCTCCTACGAGCAGTACTTC. J is TRBJ2-7 and V is TRBV28; D gene ambiguous. Looked up from germline, CDR1 is MDHEN and CDR2 is SYDVKM. V was clipped by 6 bases and J by 0 bases, with 12 bases between them. The CDR3 totals 14 residues.

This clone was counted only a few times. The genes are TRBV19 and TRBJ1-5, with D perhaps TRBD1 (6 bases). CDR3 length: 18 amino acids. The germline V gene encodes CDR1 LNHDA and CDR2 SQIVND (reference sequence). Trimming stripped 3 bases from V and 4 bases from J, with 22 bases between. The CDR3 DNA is TGTGCCAGTAGTATGGACGACAGGCTCGGTGGACTAAATCAGCCCCAGCATTTT. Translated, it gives CASSMDDRLGGLNQPQHF.